These 12 T cell receptor beta chains share one sample of origin, sequenced in a study of a mutant IDH1 vaccine in newly diagnosed glioma. Assay used: immunoSEQ multiplex PCR; TCRdb lists only in-frame clones, some missing. Of roughly 60,000 clones listed, about 88% are singletons. No cognate antigen is known for these TCRs. Time point in this sample: week 5, during vaccination. One vaccine dose held 300 ug of mutant IDH1 20-mer peptide and came with topical imiquimod. Sample: PBMCs, taken from a glioma patient whose treatment included an IDH1 peptide vaccine. These receptors were collected from a woman between 45 and 65 years old with glioma.

This clone was counted a few times. The chain employs TRBV4-2 and TRBJ1-2, with a weak D call TRBD1 (5 bases). The germline CDR1 and CDR2 sequences are LGHNA and YNFKEQ. The V and J ends lost 2 bases and 4 bases respectively, with 14 bases between them. The CDR3 is 15 amino acids. CDR3 amino acids: CASSQRGARGYGYTF. The CDR3 nucleotides read TGTGCCAGCAGCCAACGGGGCGCAAGGGGCTATGGCTACACCTTC.

This CDR3 reads CASSVSPDEAYYGYTF. The CDR3 DNA reads as TGTGCCAGCAGCGTAAGTCCTGATGAAGCTTACTATGGCTACACCTTC. J is TRBJ1-2 and V is TRBV9, with D unresolved. The germline V gene has CDR1 SGDLS and CDR2 YYNGEE. V lost 1 base to trimming and J lost 3 bases, with 16 bases between them. CDR3 length: 16 amino acids. Full variable domain (outside the CDR3, taken from reference TRBV9 and TRBJ1-2): DSGVTQTPKHLITATGQRVTLRCSPRSGDLSVYWYQQSLDQGLQFLIQYYNGEERAKGNILERFSAQQFPDLHSELNLSSLELGDSALYFCASSVSPDEAYYGYTFGSGTRLTVV.

The chain combines TRBV7-6 with TRBJ2-5; no clear D. Trimming left V 4 bases short and J 7 bases short, with 13 bases between. CDR1 is SGHVS and CDR2 is FNYEAQ in the germline V gene. The CDR3 covers 13 residues. For the CDR3, the DNA is TGTGCCAGCAGCTCCCAAGAACGAGGGACCCAGTACTTC. Amino acid sequence: CASSSQERGTQYF.

The chain combines TRBV2 with TRBJ1-5; TRBD1 is a possible D gene (5 bases). Trimming removed 7 bases from V and 7 bases from J, with 14 bases in between. This CDR3 is 13 amino acids long. From germline, CDR1 is SNHLY and CDR2 FYNNEI. CDR3 coding DNA: TGTGCCAGCATGGGATCCAGGGACCAGCCCCAGCATTTT. Translated: CASMGSRDQPQHF.

This chain uses TRBV11-3 with TRBJ1-1; weak D call: TRBD1 (5 bases). The V end lost 0 bases, the J end lost 4 bases, and 12 bases lay between the germline ends. Germline CDR1 reads SGHNT; CDR2 reads YENEEA. This CDR3 has 15 residues. In nucleotides, the CDR3 is TGTGCCAGCAGCTTAGAGTGGCAGGGCGGCACTGAAGCTTTCTTT. Its protein is CASSLEWQGGTEAFF.

This sequence joins TRBV5-1 and TRBJ1-6, with D tentatively TRBD1 (5 bases). Germline CDR1 SGHRS, CDR2 YFSETQ. The V end was cut by 0 bases, the J end by 0 bases, with 13 bases between. This CDR3 contains 18 residues. In DNA, the CDR3 is TGCGCCAGCAGCTTGGCCTTCGGGGCGAGCTCCTATAATTCACCCCTCCACTTT. This codes for CASSLAFGASSYNSPLHF.

This chain uses TRBV5-1 with TRBJ2-2; maybe TRBD1 (6 bases). Germline loops: CDR1 SGHRS, CDR2 YFSETQ. Trimming took 2 bases from V and 4 from J, leaving 12 bases between them. CDR3 length equals 15 residues. CDR3 sequence: CASSFQGLGTGELFF. In DNA form, the CDR3 reads TGCGCCAGCAGCTTTCAGGGGCTGGGCACCGGGGAGCTGTTTTTT.

The chain joins TRBV7-2 to TRBJ1-1, with unresolved D. V was trimmed by 9 bases and J by 2 bases, leaving 13 bases between them. The CDR3 sequence is 13 residues long. The germline V gene encodes CDR1 SGHTA and CDR2 FQGNSA. The CDR3 here is CARAPQSNTEAFF. The CDR3 DNA follows: TGTGCCAGGGCCCCTCAATCCAACACTGAAGCTTTCTTT.

The chain is built from TRBV5-1 and TRBJ1-2; no reliable D call. The CDR3 has 14 amino acids. V dropped 1 base and J dropped 4 bases, with 11 bases sitting between them. Germline V lookup: CDR1 SGHRS, CDR2 YFSETQ. Written as DNA, the CDR3 is TGCGCCAGCAGCTTGCAGTCTTACGCCTATGGCTACACCTTC. Encoded protein: CASSLQSYAYGYTF.

J is TRBJ1-2 and V is TRBV6-5; D gene uncertain. Trimming took off 6 bases at V and 2 bases at J, with 16 bases between the two ends. CDR1 MNHEY and CDR2 SVGAGI come from the germline V gene. This CDR3 contains 15 residues. CDR3 loop: CASSTRQILNYGYTF. The CDR3 region has the DNA TGTGCCAGCAGCACAAGGCAAATTTTGAACTATGGCTACACCTTC.

The chain uses TRBV6-5 and TRBJ1-4, with TRBD1 matching over 7 bases. Per germline, CDR1 MNHEY and CDR2 SVGAGI. J was trimmed by 8 bases and V by 4 bases; bases with no gene match: 1. The CDR3 contains 12 residues. In DNA, the CDR3 is TGTGCCAGCAGTTCAGGGGGAGAAAAACTGTTTTTT. This translates into CASSSGGEKLFF.

The rearrangement links TRBV5-1 to TRBJ2-1, with unresolved D. CDR3 length: 16 amino acids. V lost 0 bases and J lost 2, with 12 bases in between. The germline CDR1 and CDR2 sequences are SGHRS and YFSETQ. The CDR3 region has the DNA TGCGCCAGCAGCTTGGTGGTGGGTTCGACCTACAATGAGCAGTTCTTC. Translated, it gives CASSLVVGSTYNEQFF. The full variable domain, with the rest looked up from reference TRBV5-1 and TRBJ2-1, is KAGVTQTPRYLIKTRGQQVTLSCSPISGHRSVSWYQQTPGQGLQFLFEYFSETQRNKGNFPGRFSGRQFSNSRSEMNVSTLELGDSALYLCASSLVVGSTYNEQFFGPGTRLTVL.